Included here is one TCR beta chain sequence, with context. Its antigen is unknown. V lost 4 bases, J lost 3 bases, and 6 bases lay in between. The CDR3 covers 12 residues. Germline CDR1 reads SQVTM; CDR2 reads ANQGSEA. The PCR employed 60 Vbeta primers together with 13 Jbeta primers. Produced via immunoSEQ multiplex PCR; TCRdb's table is partial and in-frame only. The sample lists about 110,000 clones; 78% were seen once. The data belong to a study of cytomegalovirus exposure and HLA in healthy donors. Study observations and caveats: The study designated roughly 160 TCR beta chains cytomegalovirus-associated.

This clonotype was obtained from a young woman in good health and CMV-seronegative. This rearrangement joins TRBV29-1 to TRBJ2-2; the D is unclear. Sequencing was done on a sample of PBMCs. CDR3 protein: CSVAPDTGELFF. The CDR3 DNA follows: TGCAGCGTTGCTCCCGACACCGGGGAGCTGTTTTTT.